The T cell receptor beta chain described here comes from a study of cytomegalovirus exposure and HLA in healthy donors. As for the study in general: A prior analysis found around 110 million unique TCR beta sequences from 170 million or so T cells. Early released data had about 85 million unique TCRs, all coming from HLA-typed donors.

Trimming stripped 4 bases from V and 2 bases from J, with 18 bases between. The CDR3 totals 16 residues. Germline CDR1 MGHRA, CDR2 YSYEKL. Researchers ran the PCR with 60 Vbeta and 13 Jbeta primers. Sequencing used immunoSEQ multiplex PCR; TCRdb keeps in-frame clones, though not all of them. This table has roughly 200,000 clones, approximately 86% appearing once. The chain carries TRBV4-1 and TRBJ2-7; a weak D match, TRBD2 (6 bases). This receptor was obtained from a woman in her 30s in good health and CMV-seronegative. Sequencing was carried out using PBMCs. This chain's CDR3 is CASSPGPVGGAYEQYF. DNA for the CDR3: TGCGCCAGCAGCCCGGGTCCTGTCGGGGGAGCCTACGAGCAGTACTTC.